This is a list of T cell receptor beta chains from one sample in a study of T-cell reconstitution after alpha-beta-depleted transplantation in children. Using its own MiXCR run on the PCR reads, TCRdb lists one record per CDR3 protein. This sample has 400,000 to 450,000 distinct CDR3 sequences; approximately 42% occur once, and the top ten carry under 35%. The sequencing used PBMCs, collected before TCRalphabeta/CD19-depleted stem cell transplant. Receptors were obtained from a girl aged 2 to 10 with aplastic anemia, due to receive a stem cell transplant. The conserved cysteine and the conserved F or W are not part of the CDR3 here. The D gene is left open where the match is weak. The size field is filled for only some rows; it gives once, few, many or a size class.

clone_size d_call v_call cdr3_aa
. . TRBV15 ATSRDRVGYEQY
many . TRBV15 ATSRDLADEQF
. TRBD2 TRBV20-1 SARRLAGEETQY
. . TRBV5-1 ASSLKQAGEQY
. . TRBV5-1 ASSSLLHPTQY
once TRBD2 TRBV20-1 SATRASGSYEQY
. . TRBV28 ASRPFAYEQY
few . TRBV27 ASSVSTPSYEQY
. . TRBV7-9 ASSLAGTEQF
many . TRBV2 ASSESGRTDTQY
many . TRBV5-1 ASSLSQPSDEQY
. . TRBV6-1 ATIRQGGSNEQF
few . TRBV29-1 SVPEGTEAF
. . TRBV19 ASSRWGEQF
. TRBD2 TRBV28 ASSLALAAKYNEQF
. . TRBV7-8 ASSLGAAGGDTQY
. TRBD2 TRBV20-1 SARDLAGLKQETQY
few TRBD1 TRBV12-3/TRBV12-4 ASSLMDRAYTIY
many . TRBV14 ASGLWGNEQF
. TRBD1 TRBV10-3 AISGRDRVDLSGYEQY
many TRBD2 TRBV29-1 SVAFSGTSDTQY
. . TRBV29-1 SVEDRRQGYEQY
. TRBD2 TRBV5-1 ASSLGGGLRATYEQY
many . TRBV28 ASSLLSGVEQF
many . TRBV6-5 ASSWGGSHSQTEAF
few . TRBV6-1 ASSEGAGSYEQY
. TRBD1 TRBV20-1 SAPGQGAREQY
few TRBD1 TRBV20-1 SANDRGMNTEAF
. . TRBV20-1 SAENPRGGRTTDTQY
. . TRBV5-8 ASSFGLGEQY
once . TRBV4-2 ASNTRGPSYEQY
. . TRBV6-1 ATRGDRNTEAF
many . TRBV6-6 ASSSRAHEQY
many . TRBV7-2 ASSLDYTDTQY
few . TRBV15 ATSRGARETQY
. TRBD1 TRBV15 ATSRWGQGVLGANVLT
few TRBD1 TRBV7-2 ASSFGTGEEKLF
few . TRBV5-5 ASSLGPDYNEQF
. TRBD2 TRBV7-2 ASSTLAGGPYNEQF
. TRBD2 TRBV12-3/TRBV12-4 ASMQLAVAGETQY
. TRBD1 TRBV5-1 ASTTQGDTQY
many . TRBV5-1 ASSFGGPYNEQF
. . TRBV20-1 SARDRTAYNEQF
once TRBD1 TRBV28 ASSSQGARKPQH
few . TRBV15 ATSSGWKTQY
few TRBD1 TRBV5-1 ASSLAGTGYSVSYEQY
. . TRBV7-2 ASSLAFGPYNEQF
few . TRBV10-2 ASSEGSSYEQY
. . TRBV28 ASSFPGLSLSGNTIY
. . TRBV7-2 ASSLQSYNEQF